The 5 T cell receptor beta chains below all came from one sample that was sequenced in a study of blood T cell repertoires in COVID-19. Clones were read by immunoSEQ multiplex PCR, and TCRdb kept only the in-frame ones, dropping some. Of about 170,000 clones listed, roughly 91% were seen once; the top ten hold roughly 4.8%. The sequencing sample was made of peripheral blood. The receptor source for this set is a woman in her fifties or sixties with acute or convalescent COVID-19.

The CDR3 region is CASSFNWGADTQYF. The CDR3 bases are TGTGCCAGCAGTTTTAACTGGGGGGCAGATACGCAGTATTTT. The rearrangement uses TRBV28 and TRBJ2-3; maybe TRBD2 (6 bases). The germline V and J ends were trimmed by 3 bases and 4 bases, with 11 bases remaining between them. CDR1 and CDR2 from the germline V gene are MDHEN and SYDVKM. This CDR3 spans 14 amino acids.

This chain uses TRBV30 with TRBJ1-1; possibly TRBD1 for D (5 bases). V was shortened by 5 bases and J by 1 base, with 11 bases between the two germline ends. The CDR3 loop spans 13 amino acids. In germline, CDR1 is GTSNPN, CDR2 SVGIG (reference sequence). CDR3 region: CAWARTGNTEAFF. The CDR3 DNA is TGTGCCTGGGCTAGAACAGGGAACACTGAAGCTTTCTTT.

V usage is TRBV5-6 and J usage is TRBJ1-6, with no clear D. V was pared by 1 base and J by 0 bases, with 11 bases between. CDR1 and CDR2 (germline): SGHDT, YYEEEE. CDR3 length: 17 residues. CDR3 residues: CASSLNQASSYNSPLHF. In DNA form, the CDR3 reads TGTGCCAGCAGCTTGAATCAGGCAAGCTCCTATAATTCACCCCTCCACTTT. Supplemented by reference TRBV5-6 and TRBJ1-6, the full variable domain reads DAGVTQSPTHLIKTRGQQVTLRCSPKSGHDTVSWYQQALGQGPQFIFQYYEEEERQRGNFPDRFSGHQFPNYSSELNVNALLLGDSALYLCASSLNQASSYNSPLHFGNGTRLTVT.

The chain links TRBV2 to TRBJ1-1, with 7 bases that match TRBD1. The V gene end was trimmed by 5 bases and the J gene end by 4 bases; junction bases not matched to a gene: 4. The V gene's germline CDR1 is SNHLY and CDR2 FYNNEI. There are 13 residues in the CDR3. This chain's CDR3 is CASSRQGGTEAFF. CDR3 bases: TGTGCCAGCAGTCGACAGGGCGGCACTGAAGCTTTCTTT.

The gene calls are TRBV2 and TRBJ2-1; TRBD1 matches 7 bases. V lost 7 bases to trimming and J lost 5 bases; unmatched junction nucleotides: 8. The CDR3 extends over 14 amino acids. In germline, CDR1 is SNHLY, CDR2 FYNNEI. As DNA, the CDR3 is TGTGCCAGCATGGCAGACAGGGATAACAATGAGCAGTTCTTC. Protein sequence: CASMADRDNNEQFF.